This T cell receptor (beta chain) is from a study of regulatory T cells in long-lasting Graves disease. General study points: Shared public clonotypes totalled 2,741 in persistent patients, compared with roughly 970 in new patients.

The time point: persistent/refractory GD, antithyroid drugs over 5 years with positive TRAb. PBMCs provided the RNA from which the TCR library was made. Peripheral blood, 7.5 to 9 milliliters of it, was drawn into EDTA tubes. This clonotype came up many times. What it binds is unknown. Construction of the TCR beta libraries employed iRepertoire HTBI primers in conjunction with Arm-PCR of CDR3 regions. Each CDR3 protein gets one entry after TCRdb re-called the multiplex PCR reads with MiXCR. This sample has over 300,000 distinct CDR3 sequences; around 20% occur once, and the top ten carry less than 30%. The CDR3 sequence is 15 residues long. The V gene end was trimmed by 1 base and the J gene end by 4 bases; junction bases not matched to a gene: 6. The germline gives CDR1 LGHDT, CDR2 YNNKEL (reference sequence).

This receptor was obtained from a female donor with Graves disease. Source: peripheral blood mononuclear cells (PBMCs), taken when the disease was refractory, from a patient treated with antithyroid drugs. The genes are TRBV3-1 and TRBJ1-2; TRBD1 matches 7 bases. The CDR3 DNA sequence: TGTGCCAGCAGCCAAGGGGTCACAGGGGCCTATGGCTACACCTTC. Translation: CASSQGVTGAYGYTF.